These T cell receptor beta chains were read from a single sample in a study of blood T cell repertoires in COVID-19. Clones were read by immunoSEQ multiplex PCR, and TCRdb kept only the in-frame ones, dropping some. This table holds 100,000 to 150,000 clones, about 88% found once. The sample taken for sequencing was peripheral blood. Receptors originate from a woman older than 75 with acute or convalescent COVID-19. Each CDR3 is given with its conserved first and last residue. Fields, in order: D gene, V gene, CDR3 protein. A D gene is named only where the DNA matches it firmly.

>-|TRBV18
CASSPQRSNTEAFF
>TRBD1|TRBV6-5
CASGYRGQNYGYTF
>-|TRBV9
CASSLWTDSGNTIYF
>TRBD2|TRBV19
CASSRIAGYNEQFF
>TRBD2|TRBV7-9
CASSLSGVSTGELFF
>-|TRBV12-3/TRBV12-4
CASSEQGGQYF
>TRBD1|TRBV9
CASVGTDLFGYTF
>-|TRBV27
CASSDRRDQPQHF
>-|TRBV5-1
CASSLVAEASRTELFF
>TRBD1|TRBV28
CASSLPQGAGNEKLFF
>TRBD2|TRBV2
CASSAGLAGAHRETQYF
>-|TRBV24-1
CATSDPSQGKTQYF
>TRBD1|TRBV19
CATDFPTGGANQPQHF
>TRBD1|TRBV4-1
CASSQAATGVYGYTF
>-|TRBV5-5
CASSLGQPYSPLHF
>TRBD2|TRBV3-1/TRBV3-2
CASSPGTSGGYNEQFF
>TRBD1|TRBV4-2
CASSRGRTGANYGYTF
>-|TRBV2
CASSERRGWETQYF
>-|TRBV7-2
CASSSLGRGSGNTIYF
>-|TRBV21-1
CASSKLHGTGKVYEQYF
>TRBD1|TRBV9
CASSVPTDRWSTGELFF
>-|TRBV7-2
CASSLARTGRSGELFF
>-|TRBV18
CASSPPSQGGNQPQHF
>TRBD1|TRBV4-1
CASSQEETGVPLHF
>TRBD2|TRBV4-2
CASSQAVAGGPRTDTQYF
>TRBD1|TRBV19
CASSMLTRDRGRAANEKLFF
>-|TRBV5-6
CASSFGGRWETQYF
>-|TRBV15
CATSRVGGFGNTIYF
>-|TRBV5-6
CASSYGTLSSYEQYF
>-|TRBV9
CASSVQQGSYNEQFF
>TRBD1|TRBV9
CASSPDRGATDTQYF
>-|TRBV7-9
CASSLESGVFSYNEQFF
>TRBD2|TRBV7-9
CASSFSTSGSTDTQYF
>TRBD1|TRBV2
CASSHDRGYNQPQHF
>TRBD1|TRBV4-1
CASSQVGQEHYGYTF
>TRBD2|TRBV3-1/TRBV3-2
CASSSRGGADEQFF